These T cell receptor beta chains were read from a single sample in a study of T cells in Graves' hyperthyroidism and ophthalmopathy. MiXCR, applied by TCRdb to the multiplex PCR reads, yields one record per CDR3 protein. This sample has 400,000 to 500,000 distinct CDR3 sequences; under 15% occur once, and the top ten carry around a sixth. The material sequenced was blood. The receptor set was obtained from a woman between 18 and 30 years old with Graves' hyperthyroidism. Each CDR3 is given with its conserved first and last residue. The order of the fields is J gene, CDR3 length, V gene, CDR3 protein.

j_gene: TRBJ1-2
len: 14
v_gene: TRBV30
CDR3aa: CAWSPKGGGSGYTF

j_gene: TRBJ2-1
len: 14
v_gene: TRBV19
CDR3aa: CASSIGQQVSEQFF

j_gene: TRBJ1-4
len: 14
v_gene: TRBV6-5
CDR3aa: CASSLLGPGEKLFF

j_gene: TRBJ2-5
len: 16
v_gene: TRBV11-2
CDR3aa: CASSLGVAGARGTQYF

j_gene: TRBJ1-5
len: 15
v_gene: TRBV12-3/TRBV12-4
CDR3aa: CASRTGQYSNQPQHF

j_gene: TRBJ2-1
len: 16
v_gene: TRBV11-3
CDR3aa: CASSLAAGGGHNEQFF

j_gene: TRBJ1-1
len: 14
v_gene: TRBV12-3/TRBV12-4
CDR3aa: CASTQQAQNTEAFF

j_gene: TRBJ2-3
len: 19
v_gene: TRBV2
CDR3aa: CASSGTGTSGRPSTDTQYF

j_gene: TRBJ2-7
len: 16
v_gene: TRBV6-1
CDR3aa: CASLASGRRWRYEQYF

j_gene: TRBJ2-7
len: 11
v_gene: TRBV7-9
CDR3aa: CASSPHYEQYF

j_gene: TRBJ2-7
len: 15
v_gene: TRBV5-1
CDR3aa: CASSLYEGQSYEQYF

j_gene: TRBJ1-5
len: 13
v_gene: TRBV25-1
CDR3aa: CASRGYSNQPQHF

j_gene: TRBJ2-3
len: 14
v_gene: TRBV7-2
CDR3aa: CASSLAAGGVTQYF

j_gene: TRBJ2-1
len: 12
v_gene: TRBV27
CDR3aa: CASSLPSGEQFF

j_gene: TRBJ1-2
len: 14
v_gene: TRBV24-1
CDR3aa: CATSDSGRLYGYTF

j_gene: TRBJ1-2
len: 16
v_gene: TRBV19
CDR3aa: CASSIMAAASNYGYTF

j_gene: TRBJ1-2
len: 13
v_gene: TRBV6-5
CDR3aa: CASRGGRSYGYTF

j_gene: TRBJ2-1
len: 12
v_gene: TRBV20-1
CDR3aa: CSARVSGSEQFF

j_gene: TRBJ2-3
len: 14
v_gene: TRBV9
CDR3aa: CASTRSGSGDTQYF

j_gene: TRBJ2-1
len: 13
v_gene: TRBV27
CDR3aa: CASSLSGRDEQFF

j_gene: TRBJ1-6
len: 15
v_gene: TRBV6-1
CDR3aa: CASSSGSSYNSPLHF

j_gene: TRBJ2-6
len: 15
v_gene: TRBV9
CDR3aa: CASSATGSGANVLTF